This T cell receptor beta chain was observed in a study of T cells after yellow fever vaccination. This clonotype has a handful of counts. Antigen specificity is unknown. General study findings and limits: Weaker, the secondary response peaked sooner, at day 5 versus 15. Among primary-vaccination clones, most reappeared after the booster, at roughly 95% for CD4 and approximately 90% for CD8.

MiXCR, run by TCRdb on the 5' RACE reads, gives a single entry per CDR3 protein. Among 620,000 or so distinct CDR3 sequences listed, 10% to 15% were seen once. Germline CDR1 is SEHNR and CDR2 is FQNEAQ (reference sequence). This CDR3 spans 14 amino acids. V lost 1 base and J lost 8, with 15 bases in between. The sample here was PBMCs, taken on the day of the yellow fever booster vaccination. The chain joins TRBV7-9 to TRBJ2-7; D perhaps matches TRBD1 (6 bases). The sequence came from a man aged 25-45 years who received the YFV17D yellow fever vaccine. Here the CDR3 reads CASSLESGQNKQYF. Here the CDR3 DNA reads TGTGCCAGCAGCTTAGAGTCCGGACAGAACAAGCAGTACTTC.